A single sample gave rise to the 2 T cell receptor beta chains below, sequenced in a study of blood T cell repertoires in COVID-19. The assay was immunoSEQ multiplex PCR, and TCRdb's table has in-frame clones only and misses some. In the table there are 250,000 to 350,000 clones, 70% to 90% of which are singletons. The sequenced sample consisted of peripheral blood. These receptors originate from a woman aged 25 to 39 who had recovered from COVID-19.

The V call is TRBV4-1, the J call TRBJ2-1; 12 nucleotides align to TRBD2. CDR3 size: 18 residues. With 5 bases clipped from V and 0 bases from J, the junction kept 8 bases outside the gene matches. Germline loops: CDR1 MGHRA, CDR2 YSYEKL. The DNA of the CDR3 is TGCGCCAGCAGCACCCGACTAGCGGGGGTTACCTCCTACAATGAGCAGTTCTTC. The encoded protein is CASSTRLAGVTSYNEQFF.

The chain has TRBV5-1 and TRBJ1-4, with 8 bases identical to TRBD1. The V gene end was trimmed by 4 bases and the J gene end by 7 bases; junction bases not matched to a gene: 15. The CDR3 consists of 17 residues. Germline V gene data show CDR1 as SGHRS and CDR2 as YFSETQ. CDR3 nucleotides: TGCGCCAGCAGCCTACGGACCCGAACAGGGGGGGCTGAAAAACTGTTTTTT. This translates into CASSLRTRTGGAEKLFF.